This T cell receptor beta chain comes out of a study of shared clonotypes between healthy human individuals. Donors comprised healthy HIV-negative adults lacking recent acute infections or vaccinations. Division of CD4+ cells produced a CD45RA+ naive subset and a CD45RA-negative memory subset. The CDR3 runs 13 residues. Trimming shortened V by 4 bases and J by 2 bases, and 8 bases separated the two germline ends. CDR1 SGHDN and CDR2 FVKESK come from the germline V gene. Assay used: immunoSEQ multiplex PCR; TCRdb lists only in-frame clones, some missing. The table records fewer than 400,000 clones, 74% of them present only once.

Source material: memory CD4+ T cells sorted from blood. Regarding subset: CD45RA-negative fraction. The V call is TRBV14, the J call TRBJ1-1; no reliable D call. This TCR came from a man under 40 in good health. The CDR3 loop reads CASSPFVNTEAFF. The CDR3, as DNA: TGTGCCAGCAGCCCGTTTGTCAACACTGAAGCTTTCTTT.